This TCR beta chain was observed in a study of blood T cell repertoires in COVID-19. Across the whole study: COVID-19 samples collected from the United States, Italy and Spain covered acute and convalescent phases. T cells, B-cell-depleted T cells, or PBMCs supplied cDNA or gDNA.

Trimming stripped 7 bases from V and 8 bases from J, with 21 bases between. Germline V lookup: CDR1 MNHEY, CDR2 SVGAGI. The CDR3 has 15 amino acids. Individuals in the exposed group had encountered a COVID-19 case within 2 weeks preceding study entry. In the source study's methods: Nucleated cell number was recorded as an estimate derived from reference gene primer amplification. The table came from immunoSEQ multiplex PCR; TCRdb's copy has only in-frame clones and leaves some out. D and trimming come from the DNA, and the V and J calls and clone size come from that table. The table shows about 190,000 clones, with about four fifths occurring only once.

This chain joins TRBV6-5 and TRBJ2-1, with a tentative D call TRBD1 (7 bases). Sequenced material: PBMCs or T cells enriched from blood (not recorded which). The source is a woman in her twenties or thirties who had been exposed to COVID-19. The CDR3 nucleotides read TGTGCCAGCATTGGATGGTCAGGCAGGGGGGATGAGCAGTTCTTC. Protein product: CASIGWSGRGDEQFF.